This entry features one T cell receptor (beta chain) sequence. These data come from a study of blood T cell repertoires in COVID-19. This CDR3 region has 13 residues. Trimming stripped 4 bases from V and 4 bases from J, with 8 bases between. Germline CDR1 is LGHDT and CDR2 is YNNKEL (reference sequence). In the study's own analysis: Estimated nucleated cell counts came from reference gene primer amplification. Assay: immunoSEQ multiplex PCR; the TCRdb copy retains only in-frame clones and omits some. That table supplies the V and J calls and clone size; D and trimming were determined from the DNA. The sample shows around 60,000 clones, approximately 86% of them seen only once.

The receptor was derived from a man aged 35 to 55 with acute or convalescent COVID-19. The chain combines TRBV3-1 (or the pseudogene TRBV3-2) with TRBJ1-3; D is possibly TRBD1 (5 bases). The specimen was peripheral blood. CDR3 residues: CASSPRQGNTIYF. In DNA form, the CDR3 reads TGTGCCAGCAGCCCTCGACAGGGAAACACCATATATTTT.